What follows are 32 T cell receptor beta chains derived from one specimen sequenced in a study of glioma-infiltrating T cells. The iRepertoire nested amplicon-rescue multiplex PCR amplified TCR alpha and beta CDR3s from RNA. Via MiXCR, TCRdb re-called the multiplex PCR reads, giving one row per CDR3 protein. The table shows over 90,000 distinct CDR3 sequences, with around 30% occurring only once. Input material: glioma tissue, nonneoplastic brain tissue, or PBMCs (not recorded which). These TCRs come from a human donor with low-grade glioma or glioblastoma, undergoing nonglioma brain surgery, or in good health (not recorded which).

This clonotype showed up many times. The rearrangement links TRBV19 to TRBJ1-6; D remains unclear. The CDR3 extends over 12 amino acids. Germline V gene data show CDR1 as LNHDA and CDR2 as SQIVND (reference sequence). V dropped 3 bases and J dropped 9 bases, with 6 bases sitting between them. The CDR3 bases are TGTGCCAGTAGTATGGGAATTTCACCCCTCCACTTT. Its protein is CASSMGISPLHF.

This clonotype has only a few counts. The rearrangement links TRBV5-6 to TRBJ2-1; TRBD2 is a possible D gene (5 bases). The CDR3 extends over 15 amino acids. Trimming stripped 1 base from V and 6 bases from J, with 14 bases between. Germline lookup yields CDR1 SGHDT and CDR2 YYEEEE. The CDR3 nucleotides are TGTGCCAGCAGCTTGACCGGGGTTATTTTCAATGAGCAGTTCTTC. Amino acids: CASSLTGVIFNEQFF.

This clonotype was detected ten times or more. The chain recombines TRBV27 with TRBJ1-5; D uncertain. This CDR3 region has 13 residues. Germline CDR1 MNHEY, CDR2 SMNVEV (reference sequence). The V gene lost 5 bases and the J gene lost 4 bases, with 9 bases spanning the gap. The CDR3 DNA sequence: TGTGCCAGCAGTAGTAAAGGGAATCAGCCCCAGCATTTT. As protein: CASSSKGNQPQHF.

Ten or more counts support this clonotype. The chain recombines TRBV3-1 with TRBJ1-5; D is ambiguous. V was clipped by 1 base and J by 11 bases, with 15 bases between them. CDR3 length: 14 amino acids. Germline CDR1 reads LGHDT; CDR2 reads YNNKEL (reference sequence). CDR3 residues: CASSQGASPQAQHF. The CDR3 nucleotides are TGTGCCAGCAGCCAAGGTGCCAGCCCGCAGGCCCAGCATTTT.

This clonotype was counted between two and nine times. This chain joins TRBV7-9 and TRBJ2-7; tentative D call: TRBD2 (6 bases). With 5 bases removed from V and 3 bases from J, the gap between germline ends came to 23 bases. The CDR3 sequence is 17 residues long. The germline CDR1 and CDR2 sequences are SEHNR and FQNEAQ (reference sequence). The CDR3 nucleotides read TGTGCCAGCAGCGAACAGAAGAGCGGGTCCCGTCTCTACGAGCAGTACTTC. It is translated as CASSEQKSGSRLYEQYF. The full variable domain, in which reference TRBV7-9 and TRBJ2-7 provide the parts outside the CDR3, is DTGVSQNPRHKITKRGQNVTFRCDPISEHNRLYWYRQTLGQGPEFLTYFQNEAQLEKSRLLSDRFSAERPKGSFSTLEIQRTEQGDSAMYLCASSEQKSGSRLYEQYFGPGTRLTVT.

CDR3 in amino acids: CASSRDKSADTQYF. In DNA, the CDR3 is TGCGCCAGCTCCCGGGACAAGAGCGCAGATACGCAGTATTTT. The chain joins TRBV5-1 to TRBJ2-3; maybe TRBD1 (6 bases). The CDR3 contains 14 residues. The ends were cut back, 7 bases at V and 4 bases at J, with 16 bases in the middle. Per the germline V gene, CDR1 is SGHRS and CDR2 is YFSETQ.

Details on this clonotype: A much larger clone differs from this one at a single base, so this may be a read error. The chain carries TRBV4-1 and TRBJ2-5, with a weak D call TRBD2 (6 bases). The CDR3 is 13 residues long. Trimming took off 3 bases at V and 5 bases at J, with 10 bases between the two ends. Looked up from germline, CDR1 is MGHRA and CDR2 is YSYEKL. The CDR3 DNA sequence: TGCGCCAGCAGCCAGACGGGGGATGAGACCCAGTACTTC. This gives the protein CASSQTGDETQYF.

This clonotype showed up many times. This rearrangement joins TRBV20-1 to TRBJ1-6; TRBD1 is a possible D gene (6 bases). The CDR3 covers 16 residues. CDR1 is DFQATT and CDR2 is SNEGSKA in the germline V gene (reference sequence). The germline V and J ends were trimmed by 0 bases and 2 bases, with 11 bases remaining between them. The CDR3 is CSARDLTGAYNSPLHF. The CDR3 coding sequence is TGCAGTGCTAGAGATCTGACAGGAGCCTATAATTCACCCCTCCACTTT.

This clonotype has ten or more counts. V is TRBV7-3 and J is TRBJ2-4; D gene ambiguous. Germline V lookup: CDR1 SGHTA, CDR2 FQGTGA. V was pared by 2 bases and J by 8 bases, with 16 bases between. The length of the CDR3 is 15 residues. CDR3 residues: CASSLGASPQDIQYF. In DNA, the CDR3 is TGTGCCAGCAGCTTAGGCGCCAGCCCCCAGGACATTCAGTACTTC.

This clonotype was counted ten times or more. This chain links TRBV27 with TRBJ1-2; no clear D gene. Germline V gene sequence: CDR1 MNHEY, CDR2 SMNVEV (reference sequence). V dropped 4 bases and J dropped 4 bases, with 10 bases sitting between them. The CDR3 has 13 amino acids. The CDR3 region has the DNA TGTGCCAGCAGTTCCACCTACCCCTATGGCTACACCTTC. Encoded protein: CASSSTYPYGYTF.

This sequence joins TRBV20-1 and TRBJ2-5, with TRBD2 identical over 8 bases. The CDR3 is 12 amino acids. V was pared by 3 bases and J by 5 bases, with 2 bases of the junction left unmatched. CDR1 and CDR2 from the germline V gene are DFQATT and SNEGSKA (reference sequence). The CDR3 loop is CSASGGGETQYF. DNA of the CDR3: TGCAGTGCTAGCGGGGGGGGGGAGACCCAGTACTTC.

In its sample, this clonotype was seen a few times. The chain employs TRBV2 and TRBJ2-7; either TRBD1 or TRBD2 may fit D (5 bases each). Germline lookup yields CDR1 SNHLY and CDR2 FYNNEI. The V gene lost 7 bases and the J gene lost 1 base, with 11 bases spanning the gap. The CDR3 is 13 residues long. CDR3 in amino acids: CASKRDASYEQYF. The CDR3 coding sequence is TGTGCCAGCAAGAGGGACGCGTCCTACGAGCAGTACTTC.

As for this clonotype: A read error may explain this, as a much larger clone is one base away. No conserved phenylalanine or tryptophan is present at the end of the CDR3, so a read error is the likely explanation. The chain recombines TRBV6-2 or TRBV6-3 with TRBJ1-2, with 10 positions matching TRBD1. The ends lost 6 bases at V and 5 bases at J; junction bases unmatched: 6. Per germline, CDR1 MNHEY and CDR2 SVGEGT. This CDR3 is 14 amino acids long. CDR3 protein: CASSPRTGGYGYTS. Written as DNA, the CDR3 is TGTGCCAGCAGCCCTCGGACAGGGGGTTATGGCTACACCTCC.

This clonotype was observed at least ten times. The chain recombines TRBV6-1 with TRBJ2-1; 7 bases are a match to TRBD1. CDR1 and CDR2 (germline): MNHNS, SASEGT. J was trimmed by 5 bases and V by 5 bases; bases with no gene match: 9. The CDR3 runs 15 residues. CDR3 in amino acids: CASSPNRGNHNEQFF. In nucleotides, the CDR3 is TGTGCCAGCAGTCCTAACAGGGGCAACCACAATGAGCAGTTCTTC.

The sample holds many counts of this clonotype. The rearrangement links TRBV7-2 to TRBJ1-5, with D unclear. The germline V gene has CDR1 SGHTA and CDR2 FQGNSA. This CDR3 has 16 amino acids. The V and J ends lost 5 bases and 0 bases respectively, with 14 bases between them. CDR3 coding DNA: TGTGCCAGCAGCCCTAATTCCCCCCTTAGCAATCAGCCCCAGCATTTT. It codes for CASSPNSPLSNQPQHF.

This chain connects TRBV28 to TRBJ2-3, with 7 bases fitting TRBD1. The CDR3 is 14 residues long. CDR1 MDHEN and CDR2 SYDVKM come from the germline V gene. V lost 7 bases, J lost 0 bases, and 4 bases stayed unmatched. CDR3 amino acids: CASTETGSTDTQYF. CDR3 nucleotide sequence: TGTGCCAGCACTGAGACAGGGAGCACAGATACGCAGTATTTT.

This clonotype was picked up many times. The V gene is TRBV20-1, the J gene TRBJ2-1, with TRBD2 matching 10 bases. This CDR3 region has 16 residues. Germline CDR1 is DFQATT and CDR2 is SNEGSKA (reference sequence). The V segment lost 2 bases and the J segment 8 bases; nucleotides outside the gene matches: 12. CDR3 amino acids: CSARPPLAGITDEQFF. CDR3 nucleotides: TGCAGTGCTAGACCCCCACTAGCGGGGATTACGGATGAGCAGTTCTTC.

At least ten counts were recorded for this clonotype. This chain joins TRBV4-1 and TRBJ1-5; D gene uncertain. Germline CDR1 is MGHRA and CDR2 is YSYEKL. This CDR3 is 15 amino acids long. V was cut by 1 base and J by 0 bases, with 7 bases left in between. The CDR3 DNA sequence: TGCGCCAGCAGCCAAGGGGTTTATAGCAATCAGCCCCAGCATTTT. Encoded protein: CASSQGVYSNQPQHF.

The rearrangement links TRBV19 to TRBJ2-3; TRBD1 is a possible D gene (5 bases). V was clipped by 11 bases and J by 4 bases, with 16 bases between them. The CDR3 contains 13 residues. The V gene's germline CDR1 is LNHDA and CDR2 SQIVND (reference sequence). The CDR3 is CASQAGSPDTQYF. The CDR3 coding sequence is TGTGCCTCCCAAGCAGGGTCTCCAGATACGCAGTATTTT.

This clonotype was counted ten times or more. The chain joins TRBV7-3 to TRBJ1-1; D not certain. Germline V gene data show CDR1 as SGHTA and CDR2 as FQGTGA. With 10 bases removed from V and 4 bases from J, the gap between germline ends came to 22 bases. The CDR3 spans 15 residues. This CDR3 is CATQLQREGSTEAFF. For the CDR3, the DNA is TGTGCCACCCAACTACAGCGGGAAGGGAGCACTGAAGCTTTCTTT.

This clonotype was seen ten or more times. CDR3 loop: CASSFRGQGAEAFF. The CDR3 bases are TGTGCCAGCAGTTTTAGGGGACAGGGGGCTGAAGCTTTCTTT. The chain carries TRBV12-3 or TRBV12-4 and TRBJ1-1, with 11 bases that match TRBD1. V lost 3 bases and J lost 6; bases outside the gene matches: 3. This CDR3 contains 14 residues.

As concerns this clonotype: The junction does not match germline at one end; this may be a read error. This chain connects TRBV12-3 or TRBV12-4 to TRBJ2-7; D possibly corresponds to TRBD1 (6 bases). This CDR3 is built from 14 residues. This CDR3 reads CASSPLDRAYVQYF. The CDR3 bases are TGTGCCAGCAGTCCCTTGGACAGAGCCTACGTGCAGTACTTC.

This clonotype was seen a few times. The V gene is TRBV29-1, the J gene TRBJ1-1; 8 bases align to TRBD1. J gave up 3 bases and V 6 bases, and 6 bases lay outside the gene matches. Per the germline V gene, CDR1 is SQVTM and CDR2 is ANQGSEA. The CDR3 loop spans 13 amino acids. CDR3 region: CSVADRGYTEAFF. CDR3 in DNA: TGCAGCGTCGCTGACAGGGGTTACACTGAAGCTTTCTTT.

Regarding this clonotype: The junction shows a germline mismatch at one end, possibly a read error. CDR3 DNA sequence: TGTGCCAGTAGTGATGGACAGAACAATGAGAAGTTCTTC. Amino acid sequence: CASSDGQNNEKFF. The V gene is TRBV19, the J gene TRBJ2-1; the D gene is possibly TRBD1 (6 bases). Germline lookup yields CDR1 LNHDA and CDR2 SQIVND (reference sequence). This CDR3 spans 13 amino acids.

CDR3 amino acids: CAWSPFLGGGMNTEAFF. CDR3 DNA: TGTGCCTGGAGTCCCTTCCTGGGCGGGGGCATGAACACTGAAGCTTTCTTT. The chain has TRBV30 and TRBJ1-1; tentative D call: TRBD1 (6 bases). V gave up 2 bases and J gave up 0 bases, with 19 bases separating them. Germline CDR1 reads GTSNPN; CDR2 reads SVGIG (reference sequence). This CDR3 contains 17 residues. The variable domain in full, completed from reference TRBV30 and TRBJ1-1, reads SQTIHQWPATLVQPVGSPLSLECTVEGTSNPNLYWYRQAAGRGLQLLFYSVGIGQISSEVPQNLSASRPQDRQFILSSKKLLLSDSGFYLCAWSPFLGGGMNTEAFFGQGTRLTVV.

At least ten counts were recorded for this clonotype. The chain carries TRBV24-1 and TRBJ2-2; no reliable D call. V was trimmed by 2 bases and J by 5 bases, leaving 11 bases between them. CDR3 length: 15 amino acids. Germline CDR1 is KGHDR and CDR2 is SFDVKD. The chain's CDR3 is CATSDSMLGTGELFF. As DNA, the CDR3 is TGTGCCACCAGTGATTCCATGCTCGGGACCGGGGAGCTGTTTTTT.

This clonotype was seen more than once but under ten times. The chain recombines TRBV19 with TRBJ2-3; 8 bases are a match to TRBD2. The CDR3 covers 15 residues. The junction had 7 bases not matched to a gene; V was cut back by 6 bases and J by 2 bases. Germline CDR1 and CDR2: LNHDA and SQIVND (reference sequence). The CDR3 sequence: CASRPTSGYTDTQYF. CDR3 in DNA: TGTGCCAGTAGACCCACTAGCGGATACACAGATACGCAGTATTTT.

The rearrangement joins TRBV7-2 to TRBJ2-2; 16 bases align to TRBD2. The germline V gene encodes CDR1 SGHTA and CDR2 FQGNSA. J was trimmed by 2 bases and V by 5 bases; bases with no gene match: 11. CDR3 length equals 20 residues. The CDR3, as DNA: TGTGCCAGCAGCACTTACCCGGGACTAGCGGGGGGGGGTAACACCGGGGAGCTGTTTTTT. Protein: CASSTYPGLAGGGNTGELFF.

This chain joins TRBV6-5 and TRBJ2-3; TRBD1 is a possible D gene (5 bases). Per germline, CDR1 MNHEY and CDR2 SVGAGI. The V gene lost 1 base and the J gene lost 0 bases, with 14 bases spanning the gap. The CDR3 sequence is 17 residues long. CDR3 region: CASSYWEQAGSTDTQYF. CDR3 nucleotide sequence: TGTGCCAGCAGTTACTGGGAACAGGCTGGCAGCACAGATACGCAGTATTTT.

DNA of the CDR3: TGTGCCAGCAGCCGACAGGGAAAGGATCAGCCCCAGCATTTT. Protein sequence: CASSRQGKDQPQHF. The chain links TRBV7-2 to TRBJ1-5; 7 bases match TRBD1. This CDR3 is built from 14 residues. CDR1 is SGHTA, CDR2 FQGNSA, per germline. The junction had 6 bases not matched to a gene; V was cut back by 5 bases and J by 5 bases.

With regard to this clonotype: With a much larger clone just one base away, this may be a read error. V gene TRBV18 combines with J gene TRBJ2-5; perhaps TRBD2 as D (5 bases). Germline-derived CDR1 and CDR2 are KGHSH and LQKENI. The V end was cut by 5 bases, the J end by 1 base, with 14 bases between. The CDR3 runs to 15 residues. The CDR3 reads CASSRRARAQETQYF. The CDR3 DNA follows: TGTGCCAGCTCAAGACGAGCGAGGGCCCAAGAGACCCAGTACTTC. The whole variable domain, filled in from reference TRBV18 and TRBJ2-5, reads NAGVMQNPRHLVRRRGQEARLRCSPMKGHSHVYWYRQLPEEGLKFMVYLQKENIIDESGMPKERFSAEFPKEGPSILRIQQVVRGDSAAYFCASSRRARAQETQYFGPGTRLLVL.

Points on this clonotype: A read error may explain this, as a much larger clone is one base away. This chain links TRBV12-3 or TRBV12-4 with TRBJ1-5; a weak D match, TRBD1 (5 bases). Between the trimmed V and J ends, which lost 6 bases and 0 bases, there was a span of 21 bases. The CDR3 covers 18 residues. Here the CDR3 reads CASSSLDRLDYSNQPQHF. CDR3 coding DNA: TGTGCCAGCAGCAGTCTCGACAGATTGGACTATAGCAATCAGCCCCAGCATTTT.